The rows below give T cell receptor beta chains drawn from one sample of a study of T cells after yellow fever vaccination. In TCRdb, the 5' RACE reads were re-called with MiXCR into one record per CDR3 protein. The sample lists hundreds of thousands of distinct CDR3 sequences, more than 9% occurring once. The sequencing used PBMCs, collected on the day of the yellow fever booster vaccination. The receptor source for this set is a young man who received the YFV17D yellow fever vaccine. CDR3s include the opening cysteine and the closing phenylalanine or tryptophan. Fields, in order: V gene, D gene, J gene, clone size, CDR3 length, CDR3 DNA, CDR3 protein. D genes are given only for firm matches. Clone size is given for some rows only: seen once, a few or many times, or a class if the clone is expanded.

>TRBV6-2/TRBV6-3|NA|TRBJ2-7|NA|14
TGTGCCAGCAGTTATACCAGCGCCGCCTACGAGCTGTACTTC
CASSYTSAAYELYF
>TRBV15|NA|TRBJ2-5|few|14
TGTGCCACCAGCGCCCGGCAGGGTGCGGAGACCCAGTACTTC
CATSARQGAETQYF
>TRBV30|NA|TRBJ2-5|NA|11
TGTGCCTGGCAAGAGGTAGAGACCCAGTACTTC
CAWQEVETQYF
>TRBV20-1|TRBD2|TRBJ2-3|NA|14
TGCAGTGCGGAGGGACTAGCGAGCACAGATACGCAGTATTTT
CSAEGLASTDTQYF
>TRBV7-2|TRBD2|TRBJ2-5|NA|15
TGTGCCAGCAGCCCGAGGAGTCTAGCGGGAGGCGCCCAGTACTTC
CASSPRSLAGGAQYF
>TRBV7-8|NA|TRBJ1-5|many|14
TGTGCCAGCAGTCCCGGACAGAACAATCAGCCCCAGCATTTT
CASSPGQNNQPQHF
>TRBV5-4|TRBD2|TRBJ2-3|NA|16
TGTGCCAGCAGCTGGGGACTAGCGAGAAGCACAGATACGCAGTATTTT
CASSWGLARSTDTQYF
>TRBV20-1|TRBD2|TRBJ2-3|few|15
TGCAGTGCTAGAGATGTACTAGCGGGTATGGATACGCAGTATTTT
CSARDVLAGMDTQYF
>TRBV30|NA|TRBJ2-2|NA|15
TGTGCCTGGAGGCCCCCAGAGACGGGCGCCGGGGAGCTGTTTTTT
CAWRPPETGAGELFF
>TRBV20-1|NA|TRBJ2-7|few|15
TGCAGTGCTAGAGATCGTACAGGGCCGACTTACGAGCAGTACTTC
CSARDRTGPTYEQYF
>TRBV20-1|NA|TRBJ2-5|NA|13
TGCAGTGCTAGAAACGAGTTAAGTTCTGGCCAGTACTTC
CSARNELSSGQYF
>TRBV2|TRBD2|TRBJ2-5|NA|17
TGTGCCAGCAGCGCAGCCCGAGCGGGAGGGATTCAAGAGACCCAGTACTTC
CASSAARAGGIQETQYF
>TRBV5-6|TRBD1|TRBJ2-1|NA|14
TGTGCCAGCAGCCCGCCGGGACAGCACAATGAGCAGTTCTTC
CASSPPGQHNEQFF
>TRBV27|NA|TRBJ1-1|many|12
TGTGCCAGCAGTTCACTGCAGGGGAAAGCTTTCTTT
CASSSLQGKAFF
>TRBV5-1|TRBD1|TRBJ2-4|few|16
TGCGCCAGCAGCCATGGACAGGTGCCTATAAAAAACATTCAGTACTTC
CASSHGQVPIKNIQYF
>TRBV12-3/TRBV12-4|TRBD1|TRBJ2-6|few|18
TGTGCCAGCACTTCCCGGGACAGGGTCTACTCTGGGGCCAACGTCCTGACTTTC
CASTSRDRVYSGANVLTF
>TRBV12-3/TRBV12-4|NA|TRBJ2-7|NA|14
TGTGCCAGCAGCCCGGTATCCGGGAGTAGTAAGCAGTACTTC
CASSPVSGSSKQYF
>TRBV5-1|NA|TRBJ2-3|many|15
TGCGCCAGCAGCTCGGCCGGGACTAGCACAGATACGCAGTATTTT
CASSSAGTSTDTQYF
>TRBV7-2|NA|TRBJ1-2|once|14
TGTGCCAGCGGCTTAGCGAGGGCGGACTATGGCTACACCTTC
CASGLARADYGYTF
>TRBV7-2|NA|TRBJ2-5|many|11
TGTGCCAGCACCTTGTTGGAGACCCAGTACTTC
CASTLLETQYF
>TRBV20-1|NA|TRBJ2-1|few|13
TGCAGTGCTAACTACGGGCTCTACAATGAGCAGTTCTTC
CSANYGLYNEQFF
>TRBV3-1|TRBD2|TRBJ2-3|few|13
TGTGCCAGCGGGACTAGGAGCACAGATACGCAGTATTTT
CASGTRSTDTQYF
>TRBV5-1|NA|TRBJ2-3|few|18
TGCGCCAGCAGTTCGGGACACCGGACTAGGTGGAGCACAGATACGCAGTATTTT
CASSSGHRTRWSTDTQYF
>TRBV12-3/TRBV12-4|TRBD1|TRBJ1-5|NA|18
TGTGCCAGCAGTTTAATTACAGGGGGGGATTATAGCAATCAGCCCCAGCATTTT
CASSLITGGDYSNQPQHF
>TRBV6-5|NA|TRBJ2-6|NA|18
TGTGCCAGCAGTTTCCTAGGGTCCATTAGGTCTGGGGCCAACGTCCTGACTTTC
CASSFLGSIRSGANVLTF
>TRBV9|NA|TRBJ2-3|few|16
TGTGCCAGCAGCGTAGTTCCCAGGGCACCCACAGATACGCAGTATTTT
CASSVVPRAPTDTQYF
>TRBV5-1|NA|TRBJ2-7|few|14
TGCGCCAGCAGCTCCCCGACAGCTCTCTACGAGCAGTACTTC
CASSSPTALYEQYF
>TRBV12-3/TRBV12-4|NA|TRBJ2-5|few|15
TGTGCCAGCAGTTTGAGGGTGCCTTCCCAAGAGACCCAGTACTTC
CASSLRVPSQETQYF
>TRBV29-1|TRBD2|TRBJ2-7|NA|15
TGCAGCGTTGGGTCAAACGAAGGACTAGCGGGAGAGCAGTACTTC
CSVGSNEGLAGEQYF
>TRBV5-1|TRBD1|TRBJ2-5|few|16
TGCGCCAGCAGCTTGGCACCACAGGGGGCTAAAGAGACCCAGTACTTC
CASSLAPQGAKETQYF
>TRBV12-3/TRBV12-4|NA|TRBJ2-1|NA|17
TGTGCCAGCAGTCCCCTGGGACTCCCGAGCTCCTACAATGAGCAGTTCTTC
CASSPLGLPSSYNEQFF
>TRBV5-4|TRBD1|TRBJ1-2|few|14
TGTGCCAGCAGCTACAGGGGGCTGGACTATGGCTACACCTTC
CASSYRGLDYGYTF
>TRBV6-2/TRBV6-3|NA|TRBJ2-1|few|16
TGTGCCAGCAGTTACGGGCTCGGGTTGGTCTACAATGAGCAGTTCTTC
CASSYGLGLVYNEQFF
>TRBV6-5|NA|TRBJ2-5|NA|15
TGTGCCAGCATTACCCCTAGGGGCGAGGGGGAGACCCAGTACTTC
CASITPRGEGETQYF
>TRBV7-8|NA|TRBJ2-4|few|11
TGTGCCAGCAGCACACAGGGAGTTCAGTACTTC
CASSTQGVQYF
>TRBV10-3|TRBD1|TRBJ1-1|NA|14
TGTGCCATCAGTGAGGGACAGGGGGGCACTGAAGCTTTCTTT
CAISEGQGGTEAFF
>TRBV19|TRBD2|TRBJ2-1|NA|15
TGTGCCAGTAGTGCCCGGGACTACCGTCTGAGAGAGCAGTTCTTC
CASSARDYRLREQFF
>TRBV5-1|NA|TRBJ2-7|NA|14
TGCGCCAGCAGGGGTGGAACCGGAACCTACGAGCAGTACTTC
CASRGGTGTYEQYF
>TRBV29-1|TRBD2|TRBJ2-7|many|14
TGCAGCGTGGTCGCCCGGGACTACTCCTACGAGCAGTACTTC
CSVVARDYSYEQYF
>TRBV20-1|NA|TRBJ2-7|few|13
TGCAGTGCTACTAAGCGAGCTTCCTACGAGCAGTACTTC
CSATKRASYEQYF
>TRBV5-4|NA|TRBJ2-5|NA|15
TGTGCCAGCAGCTGGGGGTTAGGCAGTCAAGAGACCCAGTACTTC
CASSWGLGSQETQYF
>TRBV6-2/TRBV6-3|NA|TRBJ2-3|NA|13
TGTGCCAGTAGCGACCCTCGGAGAGATACGCAGTATTTT
CASSDPRRDTQYF
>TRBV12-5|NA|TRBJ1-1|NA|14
TGTGCTAGTGGATTGGGGGACGGTGGCACTGAAGCTTTCTTT
CASGLGDGGTEAFF
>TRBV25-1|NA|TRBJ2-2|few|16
TGTGCCAGCAGTCTACAACCGGGACTTCCCCACGGGGAGCTGTTTTTT
CASSLQPGLPHGELFF
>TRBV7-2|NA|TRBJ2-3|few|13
TGTGCCAGCAGCCAGACAGACACAGATACGCAGTATTTT
CASSQTDTDTQYF
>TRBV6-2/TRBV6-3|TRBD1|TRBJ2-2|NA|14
TGTGCCAGCAGACAGGGGGCGAGCACCGGGGAGCTGTTTTTT
CASRQGASTGELFF
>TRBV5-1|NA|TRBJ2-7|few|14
TGCGCCAGCAGCTTGGTGATCGACAGCTACGAGCAGTACTTC
CASSLVIDSYEQYF
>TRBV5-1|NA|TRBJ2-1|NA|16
TGCGCCAGCAGCAAGGCAGGAGCCCATATCGACAATGAGCAGTTCTTC
CASSKAGAHIDNEQFF